These 28 T cell receptor beta chains originate from one sample sequenced in a study of Ad26.COV2.S vaccination and SARS-CoV-2 variants (dated by TCRdb to the early 2020s). The method behind the library was the immunoSEQ multiplex PCR assay. In TCRdb, the immuneACCESS table is reduced to in-frame sequences with V and J assigned. These tables do not hold every clone; where another copy was compared, an unresolved V gene accounts for under half, and the others remain unexplained. The sample profile shows 350,000 to 500,000 clones; roughly nine tenths of them were found once. Of the sample, about 2.7% is held by the ten largest clones. Sample treatment or condition, as interpreted from the label and publication: roughly 19 received Ad26.COV2.S at low or high dose, single or two shots; 5 received placebo; per-sample allocation not given. For vaccine and placebo recipients, repertoires were sequenced using samples collected on day 63 after the first injection.

The sequencing here drew on peripheral blood, taken in a trial of Ad26.COV2.S vaccine versus placebo. The receptors originated from a person aged 18-65 years who received the Ad26.COV2.S COVID-19 vaccine or a placebo.

This rearrangement joins TRBV5-1 to TRBJ1-4; possible D gene TRBD1, 6 bases. Germline-derived CDR1 and CDR2 are SGHRS and YFSETQ. Between the trimmed V and J ends, which lost 4 bases and 10 bases, there was a span of 17 bases. This CDR3 spans 14 amino acids. The CDR3 DNA reads TGCGCCAGCAGCAAGGGGGTCAGCCCGGGAAAACTGTTTTTT. This translates into CASSKGVSPGKLFF.

This sequence joins TRBV6-1 and TRBJ2-5; possibly TRBD2 for D (6 bases). CDR1 and CDR2 from the germline V gene are MNHNS and SASEGT. V lost 2 bases to trimming and J lost 1 base, with 17 bases between them. This CDR3 is built from 17 residues. This CDR3 is CASSEFWPRERQETQYF. As DNA, the CDR3 is TGTGCCAGCAGTGAATTCTGGCCCCGGGAGCGCCAAGAGACCCAGTACTTC.

The rearrangement uses TRBV29-1 and TRBJ2-3; D not certain. The length of the CDR3 is 12 residues. Trimming removed 4 bases from V and 2 bases from J, with 7 bases in between. Germline values: CDR1 SQVTM, CDR2 ANQGSEA. The CDR3 DNA reads as TGCAGCGTTGGGCAGATCACAGATACGCAGTATTTT. As protein: CSVGQITDTQYF.

The rearrangement uses TRBV29-1 and TRBJ1-4, with a tentative D call TRBD1 (6 bases). Germline lookup yields CDR1 SQVTM and CDR2 ANQGSEA. V was cut by 0 bases and J by 8 bases, with 10 bases left in between. The CDR3 contains 13 residues. The CDR3 reads CSVEEGGREKLFF. The CDR3 coding sequence is TGCAGCGTTGAAGAGGGGGGCAGGGAAAAACTGTTTTTT.

The chain is built from TRBV19 and TRBJ1-5; 12 bases map to TRBD1. The germline gives CDR1 LNHDA, CDR2 SQIVND (reference sequence). Germline trimming cut 4 bases from V and 6 bases from J; bases unmatched to any gene: 7. The CDR3 is made up of 16 amino acids. CDR3 nucleotides: TGTGCCAGTAGTAAAGGGACAGGGGGCGCGGGTCAGCCCCAGCATTTT. Residues: CASSKGTGGAGQPQHF.

V is TRBV4-2 and J is TRBJ1-2; D is possibly TRBD1 (5 bases). This CDR3 has 14 residues. The V end lost 3 bases, the J end lost 7 bases, and 15 bases lay between the germline ends. Germline V lookup: CDR1 LGHNA, CDR2 YNFKEQ. As DNA, the CDR3 is TGTGCCAGCAGCCAGCTGACGGCGGGGCTTGGCTACACCTTC. Translation: CASSQLTAGLGYTF.

With regard to this clone: Its ends do not fully match the called genes, so a read error is possible. V usage is TRBV18 and J usage is TRBJ1-1, with D possibly matching TRBD1 (6 bases). The CDR3 is made up of 15 amino acids. The germline V gene has CDR1 KGHSH and CDR2 LQKENI. CDR3 in DNA: TGTGCCAGCTCACCGATTCGGGACACGAACGCTGAAGCTTTCTTT. Its translation: CASSPIRDTNAEAFF.

This sequence joins TRBV5-6 and TRBJ2-7; 7 bases are a match to TRBD1. The germline CDR1 and CDR2 sequences are SGHDT and YYEEEE. This CDR3 region has 16 residues. Unmatched junction bases numbered 11, after V lost 2 bases and J lost 3 bases. CDR3 in amino acids: CASSFTRDRYYYEQYV. In DNA form, the CDR3 reads TGTGCCAGCAGCTTTACCCGGGACAGATACTACTACGAGCAGTACGTC.

The chain is built from TRBV7-8 and TRBJ2-7; TRBD2 matches at 12 bases. Germline V gene lookup returns CDR1 SGHVS and CDR2 FQNEAQ. The CDR3 consists of 18 residues. The ends lost 5 bases at V and 7 bases at J; junction bases unmatched: 18. The CDR3 bases are TGTGCCAGCAGCCCGTCACCCCCTTCTAGCGGGAGGGCGGGGGAGCAGTACGTC. Translating gives CASSPSPPSSGRAGEQYV.

This sequence joins TRBV29-1 and TRBJ2-3; TRBD1 matches at 11 bases. CDR1 and CDR2 (germline): SQVTM, ANQGSEA. CDR3 length equals 16 residues. Trimming removed 2 bases from V and 4 bases from J; junction bases left unmatched: 8. CDR3 nucleotides: TGCAGCGTTGAAAGGGTCCGGACAGGGGGCGCAGATACGCAGTATTTT. Encoded protein: CSVERVRTGGADTQYF.

The chain couples TRBV6-6 to TRBJ1-1; a possible D gene is TRBD1 (6 bases). Germline lookup yields CDR1 MNHNY and CDR2 SVGAGI (reference sequence). There are 16 residues in the CDR3. V lost 0 bases, J lost 3 bases, and 14 bases lay in between. CDR3 nucleotide sequence: TGTGCCAGCAGTTACTCGAATAGGGGGGTTGACACTGAAGCTTTCTTT. Protein sequence: CASSYSNRGVDTEAFF.

The V gene is TRBV19, the J gene TRBJ1-6; no definite D call. Germline V lookup: CDR1 LNHDA, CDR2 SQIVND (reference sequence). V lost 8 bases to trimming and J lost 4 bases, with 9 bases between them. The CDR3 is 13 amino acids. Written as DNA, the CDR3 is TGTGCCAGTGCAGAGAATTATAATTCACCCCTCCACTTT. This sequence encodes CASAENYNSPLHF.

This rearrangement joins TRBV11-3 to TRBJ2-1, with a possible D match to TRBD1 (5 bases). The CDR3 runs to 13 residues. V dropped 5 bases and J dropped 9 bases, with 14 bases sitting between them. Germline CDR1 and CDR2: SGHNT and YENEEA. This chain's CDR3 is CASSPQQRGEQFF. The CDR3 DNA is TGTGCCAGCAGCCCCCAACAAAGGGGTGAGCAGTTCTTC.

The chain links TRBV10-3 to TRBJ2-1; 7 positions match TRBD2. CDR3 length: 14 residues. The trim removed 7 bases at V and 3 bases at J, leaving 6 bases unmatched. Germline loops: CDR1 ENHRY, CDR2 SYGVKD. CDR3 bases: TGTGCCATCAAGGGCGGGGGAGACTACAATGAGCAGTTCTTC. Protein: CAIKGGGDYNEQFF.

The V call is TRBV13, the J call TRBJ1-2; unclear D gene. The ends were cut back, 2 bases at V and 5 bases at J, with 6 bases in the middle. Looked up from germline, CDR1 is PRHDT and CDR2 is FYEKMQ (reference sequence). CDR3 length: 12 residues. Here the CDR3 reads CASSLRTYGYTF. In nucleotides, the CDR3 is TGTGCCAGCAGCTTAAGGACTTATGGCTACACCTTC.

The chain recombines TRBV5-6 with TRBJ1-2; tentative D call: TRBD1 (5 bases). V was pared by 4 bases and J by 2 bases, with 15 bases between. Germline V gives CDR1 SGHDT, CDR2 YYEEEE. The CDR3 is 15 amino acids. This CDR3 is CASSIPGLDNYGYTF. The CDR3 coding sequence is TGTGCCAGCAGCATCCCGGGACTAGACAACTATGGCTACACCTTC. The full variable domain, its missing parts supplied by reference TRBV5-6 and TRBJ1-2, is DAGVTQSPTHLIKTRGQQVTLRCSPKSGHDTVSWYQQALGQGPQFIFQYYEEEERQRGNFPDRFSGHQFPNYSSELNVNALLLGDSALYLCASSIPGLDNYGYTFGSGTRLTVV.

This chain connects TRBV7-9 to TRBJ2-3, with 7 bases fitting TRBD2. The CDR3 has 15 amino acids. CDR1 and CDR2 (germline): SEHNR, FQNEAQ (reference sequence). V lost 7 bases, J lost 0 bases, and 7 bases stayed unmatched. CDR3 sequence: CASMRDYRSTDTQYF. In nucleotides, the CDR3 is TGTGCCAGCATGCGGGACTACAGAAGCACAGATACGCAGTATTTT. Full variable domain (missing parts from reference TRBV7-9 and TRBJ2-3): DTGVSQNPRHKITKRGQNVTFRCDPISEHNRLYWYRQTLGQGPEFLTYFQNEAQLEKSRLLSDRFSAERPKGSFSTLEIQRTEQGDSAMYLCASMRDYRSTDTQYFGPGTRLTVL.

This chain links TRBV7-2 with TRBJ1-1, with D maybe TRBD1 (5 bases). This CDR3 contains 15 residues. The V end lost 0 bases, the J end lost 0 bases, and 8 bases lay between the germline ends. Germline V gives CDR1 SGHTA, CDR2 FQGNSA. CDR3 DNA: TGTGCCAGCAGCTTAGCGGGGCAGGTGAACACTGAAGCTTTCTTT. Its protein is CASSLAGQVNTEAFF.

CDR3 DNA sequence: TGTGCCAGCAGTCCTAAACCCGACAGCCCAAAACTGTTTTTT. Translation: CASSPKPDSPKLFF. V is TRBV6-5 and J is TRBJ1-4; D is possibly TRBD1 (5 bases). This CDR3 contains 14 residues. CDR1 and CDR2 (germline): MNHEY, SVGAGI. V dropped 5 bases and J dropped 10 bases, with 17 bases sitting between them.

The CDR3 loop reads CASSQWGRGEAFF. CDR3 in DNA: TGTGCCAGCAGCCAATGGGGCAGGGGCGAAGCTTTCTTT. The chain joins TRBV3-1 (or the pseudogene TRBV3-2) to TRBJ1-1; D is possibly TRBD1 (6 bases). V was clipped by 2 bases and J by 8 bases, with 12 bases between them. Germline-derived CDR1 and CDR2 are LGHDT and YNNKEL (reference sequence). The CDR3 consists of 13 residues.

The chain employs TRBV9 and TRBJ2-3; 10 bases fit TRBD2. Germline V lookup: CDR1 SGDLS, CDR2 YYNGEE. The CDR3 length is 17 residues. J was trimmed by 4 bases and V by 4 bases; bases with no gene match: 12. The CDR3 sequence is CASSPIPTSGDPDTQYF. In nucleotides, the CDR3 is TGTGCCAGCAGCCCAATCCCTACTAGCGGGGACCCAGATACGCAGTATTTT. Filled out from reference TRBV9 and TRBJ2-3, the complete variable domain reads DSGVTQTPKHLITATGQRVTLRCSPRSGDLSVYWYQQSLDQGLQFLIQYYNGEERAKGNILERFSAQQFPDLHSELNLSSLELGDSALYFCASSPIPTSGDPDTQYFGPGTRLTVL.

The V gene is TRBV15, the J gene TRBJ1-5; TRBD1 matches at 7 bases. Germline CDR1 LNHNV, CDR2 YYDKDF (reference sequence). J gave up 4 bases and V 3 bases, and 9 bases lay outside the gene matches. The CDR3 covers 16 residues. In nucleotides, the CDR3 is TGTGCCACCAGCAGGGGAACAGGGGTGCAAAATCAGCCCCAGCATTTT. Encoded protein: CATSRGTGVQNQPQHF.

The V call is TRBV7-9, the J call TRBJ2-3, with D hard to call. V was trimmed by 7 bases and J by 4 bases, leaving 9 bases between them. The germline V gene has CDR1 SEHNR and CDR2 FQNEAQ (reference sequence). The length of the CDR3 is 12 residues. CDR3 in amino acids: CASTLASDTQYF. The CDR3 bases are TGTGCCAGCACTCTTGCATCAGATACGCAGTATTTT.

A word on this clone: Other DNA sequences in the sample encode the same CDR3. J is TRBJ2-1 and V is TRBV9, with TRBD2 matching over 7 bases. CDR3 length equals 15 residues. From germline, CDR1 is SGDLS and CDR2 YYNGEE. V lost 2 bases to trimming and J lost 3 bases; unmatched junction nucleotides: 5. CDR3 bases: TGTGCCAGCAGCGTGGCTAGCGGAGTCTACAATGAGCAGTTCTTC. The encoded protein is CASSVASGVYNEQFF.

The chain joins TRBV6-2 or TRBV6-3 to TRBJ1-1; D is uncertain. Looked up from germline, CDR1 is MNHEY and CDR2 is SVGEGT. V shed 2 bases and J shed 7 bases, with 11 bases lying between them. The CDR3 totals 13 residues. This CDR3 reads CASSYGVHIEAFF. DNA of the CDR3: TGTGCCAGCAGTTACGGGGTCCACATTGAAGCTTTCTTT.

This clone was recorded only once. The J gene is TRBJ1-6, the V gene TRBV5-1, with D possibly being TRBD1 (5 bases). V was trimmed by 4 bases and J by 0 bases, leaving 11 bases between them. The length of the CDR3 is 16 residues. In germline, CDR1 is SGHRS, CDR2 YFSETQ. The CDR3 DNA follows: TGCGCCAGCAGCCCCGGGGGGAGCTCCTATAATTCACCCCTCCACTTT. Translated, it gives CASSPGGSSYNSPLHF. Full variable domain (outside the CDR3, taken from reference TRBV5-1 and TRBJ1-6): KAGVTQTPRYLIKTRGQQVTLSCSPISGHRSVSWYQQTPGQGLQFLFEYFSETQRNKGNFPGRFSGRQFSNSRSEMNVSTLELGDSALYLCASSPGGSSYNSPLHFGNGTRLTVT.

V usage is TRBV5-6 and J usage is TRBJ2-7, with 12 nucleotides matching TRBD2. J gave up 6 bases and V 1 base, and 2 bases lay outside the gene matches. CDR1 is SGHDT, CDR2 YYEEEE, per germline. This CDR3 is 14 amino acids long. The CDR3 region has the DNA TGTGCCAGCAGCTTGACTAGCGGGAGGTTCGAGCAGTACGTC. Amino acid sequence: CASSLTSGRFEQYV.

CDR3 residues: CATSETPRFEPQHF. The CDR3 bases are TGTGCCACCAGTGAAACCCCCCGGTTTGAGCCCCAGCATTTT. V gene TRBV24-1 combines with J gene TRBJ1-5, with unresolved D. The ends were cut back, 4 bases at V and 8 bases at J, with 14 bases in the middle. Looked up from germline, CDR1 is KGHDR and CDR2 is SFDVKD. This CDR3 is 14 amino acids long.